Given below is one T cell receptor (beta chain) in context. Its specificity is unknown. The V and J ends lost 0 bases and 2 bases respectively, with 15 bases between them. CDR3 length: 16 residues. Looked up from germline, CDR1 is GTSNPN and CDR2 is SVGIG (reference sequence). This sample is part of a study of graft-versus-host responses after intestinal transplantation. Study information: The study gave all recipients anti-thymocyte globulin induction, then tacrolimus and steroids for roughly 3 years.

Clones were sequenced by immunoSEQ multiplex PCR, and TCRdb holds only the in-frame ones, with some missing. The table includes under 130,000 clones, 80% to 95% detected once. Study observations and caveats: GvH clones surfaced in recipient marrow, some emerging earlier in ileum or blood. Early post-transplant HvG declines were associated with peak circulating GvH clone levels. Across patients carrying graft-donor T cell macrochimerism, allografts held high graft-versus-host to host-versus-graft clonal ratios.

The genes are TRBV30 and TRBJ2-3; TRBD2 might be the D (5 bases). The sample in question was unstimulated CD8+ T cells sorted from spleen or lymph node cells, obtained before intestinal transplant. The receptor was derived from a human donor who received an intestinal transplant. As DNA, the CDR3 is TGTGCCTGGAGTGTCAAAGAAGCGGACCTCACAGATACGCAGTATTTT. It specifies CAWSVKEADLTDTQYF. The variable domain in full, completed from reference TRBV30 and TRBJ2-3, reads SQTIHQWPATLVQPVGSPLSLECTVEGTSNPNLYWYRQAAGRGLQLLFYSVGIGQISSEVPQNLSASRPQDRQFILSSKKLLLSDSGFYLCAWSVKEADLTDTQYFGPGTRLTVL.